These 30 T cell receptor beta chains were sequenced from one sample in a study of control samples from healthy donors and cancer patients. TCRdb keeps only in-frame clones here, not all; method: immunoSEQ multiplex PCR. This repertoire shows just under 65,000 clones, 85% found once; its top ten account for 5% to 6.5%. Sequencing was performed on blood. Every receptor here comes from a man between 35 and 55 years old in good health.

The J gene is TRBJ1-1, the V gene TRBV7-8; D is possibly TRBD1 (6 bases). The V end was cut by 1 base, the J end by 2 bases, with 11 bases between. CDR1 is SGHVS, CDR2 FQNEAQ, per germline. This CDR3 spans 15 amino acids. The CDR3 bases are TGTGCCAGCAGCTTAGAAGCCAGGGGAAACACTGAAGCTTTCTTT. Its protein is CASSLEARGNTEAFF.

The genes are TRBV12-5 and TRBJ1-1; no reliable D call. Trimming shortened V by 3 bases and J by 0 bases, and 5 bases separated the two germline ends. The CDR3 contains 13 residues. Germline CDR1 LGHNT, CDR2 FRNRAP. Here the CDR3 reads CASGLHLNTEAFF. CDR3 in DNA: TGTGCTAGTGGTTTACACTTGAACACTGAAGCTTTCTTT.

This chain connects TRBV7-9 to TRBJ2-5, with 9 bases that match TRBD2. Germline V CDR1 and CDR2: SEHNR, FQNEAQ (reference sequence). This CDR3 has 15 residues. With V trimmed by 1 base and J by 4 bases, 4 bases remained unmatched. CDR3 amino acids: CASSLVISGRETQYF. For the CDR3, the DNA is TGTGCCAGCAGCTTAGTTATTAGCGGGAGAGAGACCCAGTACTTC.

The genes are TRBV6-4 and TRBJ2-3, with 12 bases aligning to TRBD2. Germline V CDR1 and CDR2: MRHNA, SNTAGT. Trimming at V came to 4 bases and at J to 4 bases, leaving 0 bases not matched to a gene. The CDR3 spans 14 residues. The CDR3 nucleotides read TGTGCCAGCAGTGCTAGCGGGGGGGCAGATACGCAGTATTTT. Amino acid sequence: CASSASGGADTQYF.

The chain combines TRBV11-1 with TRBJ2-7, with 10 bases lining up with TRBD1. With 5 bases clipped from V and 5 bases from J, the junction kept 6 bases outside the gene matches. Germline CDR1 reads SGHAT; CDR2 reads FQDESV (reference sequence). The CDR3 is 14 residues long. CDR3 sequence reads: CASSDRTGGDEQYF. The CDR3 bases are TGTGCCAGCAGCGACCGGACAGGGGGAGACGAGCAGTACTTC.

V usage is TRBV28 and J usage is TRBJ2-7, with 8 bases fitting TRBD1. CDR3 length: 15 amino acids. The germline CDR1 and CDR2 sequences are MDHEN and SYDVKM. The V and J ends lost 10 bases and 2 bases, in that order; junction bases with no gene match: 13. CDR3 sequence (DNA): TGTGCCACCAAGAAGTCAGGGGGCCCGACCTACGAGCAGTACTTC. This sequence encodes CATKKSGGPTYEQYF.

The chain has TRBV12-3 or TRBV12-4 and TRBJ1-2, with no clear D. This CDR3 has 13 amino acids. Trimming pared 5 bases from V and 1 base from J, leaving 8 bases between. CDR3 protein: CASSPTVNYGYTF. In DNA, the CDR3 is TGTGCCAGCAGTCCCACAGTTAACTATGGCTACACCTTC.

This clone was seen only a few times. The chain employs TRBV9 and TRBJ2-3; 8 bases line up with TRBD2. Germline V lookup: CDR1 SGDLS, CDR2 YYNGEE. The CDR3 consists of 16 residues. Germline trimming cut 0 bases from V and 2 bases from J; bases unmatched to any gene: 5. The CDR3 is CASSVEGGRNTDTQYF. The CDR3 nucleotides are TGTGCCAGCAGCGTAGAGGGCGGGAGGAACACAGATACGCAGTATTTT.

The V call is TRBV9, the J call TRBJ1-3; D possibly corresponds to TRBD1 (5 bases). The CDR3 totals 17 residues. The V gene's germline CDR1 is SGDLS and CDR2 YYNGEE. With 4 bases removed from V and 2 bases from J, the gap between germline ends came to 19 bases. The CDR3 DNA reads TGTGCCAGCAGCAAGCAATGGGACGTCTTGACTGGAAACACCATATATTTT. Translation: CASSKQWDVLTGNTIYF.

J is TRBJ1-5 and V is TRBV2, with D possibly TRBD1 on 6 matching bases. Germline lookup yields CDR1 SNHLY and CDR2 FYNNEI. With 6 bases removed from V and 5 bases from J, the gap between germline ends came to 14 bases. This CDR3 comprises 14 residues. The CDR3, as DNA: TGTGCCAGCAGCGCAGGGGCTGGGGATCAGCCCCAGCATTTT. Protein: CASSAGAGDQPQHF.

The chain links TRBV9 to TRBJ1-1; 8 positions match TRBD1. Looked up from germline, CDR1 is SGDLS and CDR2 is YYNGEE. The CDR3 sequence is 15 residues long. V was clipped by 4 bases and J by 5 bases; unmatched bases: 10. The CDR3 protein is CASSNRTGLWTEAFF. In nucleotides, the CDR3 is TGTGCCAGCAGCAATAGGACAGGGCTGTGGACTGAAGCTTTCTTT. The full variable domain, rest sourced from reference TRBV9 and TRBJ1-1, is DSGVTQTPKHLITATGQRVTLRCSPRSGDLSVYWYQQSLDQGLQFLIQYYNGEERAKGNILERFSAQQFPDLHSELNLSSLELGDSALYFCASSNRTGLWTEAFFGQGTRLTVV.

The chain uses TRBV30 and TRBJ1-6; a possible D gene is TRBD1 (6 bases). The CDR3 has 15 residues. Trimming removed 0 bases at V and 7 bases at J, with 13 bases between. Germline V gene data show CDR1 as GTSNPN and CDR2 as SVGIG (reference sequence). This chain's CDR3 is CAWSVGSQGNSPLHF. The DNA for the CDR3 is TGTGCCTGGAGTGTCGGATCTCAGGGGAATTCACCCCTCCACTTT.

The chain uses TRBV7-2 and TRBJ2-2; 8 nucleotides align to TRBD2. This CDR3 region has 18 residues. V trimming: 2 bases; J trimming: 4 bases; junction bases outside the gene matches: 12. CDR1 and CDR2 from the germline V gene are SGHTA and FQGNSA. The DNA for the CDR3 is TGTGCCAGCAGCTTACAAGCGGGAGTGTCTCGAGGCACCGGGGAGCTGTTTTTT. It encodes CASSLQAGVSRGTGELFF. Supplemented by reference TRBV7-2 and TRBJ2-2, the full variable domain reads GAGVSQSPSNKVTEKGKDVELRCDPISGHTALYWYRQSLGQGLEFLIYFQGNSAPDKSGLPSDRFSAERTGGSVSTLTIQRTQQEDSAVYLCASSLQAGVSRGTGELFFGEGSRLTVL.

The V and J genes are TRBV28 and TRBJ2-5; 7 bases agree with TRBD1. The germline V gene has CDR1 MDHEN and CDR2 SYDVKM. The V gene end was trimmed by 6 bases and the J gene end by 9 bases; junction bases not matched to a gene: 10. This CDR3 spans 13 amino acids. The chain's CDR3 is CASRPNAQGAQYF. The CDR3 DNA reads as TGTGCCAGCAGGCCTAATGCCCAGGGGGCCCAGTACTTC. The full variable domain, its missing parts supplied by reference TRBV28 and TRBJ2-5, is DVKVTQSSRYLVKRTGEKVFLECVQDMDHENMFWYRQDPGLGLRLIYFSYDVKMKEKGDIPEGYSVSREKKERFSLILESASTNQTSMYLCASRPNAQGAQYFGPGTRLLVL.

This rearrangement joins TRBV6-2 or TRBV6-3 to TRBJ1-4, with unresolved D. V was clipped by 0 bases and J by 2 bases, with 19 bases between them. This CDR3 is built from 19 residues. Germline values: CDR1 MNHEY, CDR2 SVGEGT. As DNA, the CDR3 is TGTGCCAGCAGTTACTCGATCAGCCGCCTGGTGCGGACTAATGAAAAACTGTTTTTT. Encoded protein: CASSYSISRLVRTNEKLFF.

Concerning this clone itself: Different DNA sequences within this sample yield the same CDR3. The genes are TRBV5-1 and TRBJ2-3, with D perhaps assigned TRBD1 or TRBD2 (5 bases each). The CDR3 covers 16 residues. V was pared by 6 bases and J by 5 bases, with 22 bases between. Germline values: CDR1 SGHRS, CDR2 YFSETQ. The CDR3: CASNPTGTPGKDTQYF. CDR3 DNA: TGCGCCAGCAATCCAACCGGGACCCCTGGGAAAGATACGCAGTATTTT. The full variable domain, rest sourced from reference TRBV5-1 and TRBJ2-3, is KAGVTQTPRYLIKTRGQQVTLSCSPISGHRSVSWYQQTPGQGLQFLFEYFSETQRNKGNFPGRFSGRQFSNSRSEMNVSTLELGDSALYLCASNPTGTPGKDTQYFGPGTRLTVL.

The chain employs TRBV2 and TRBJ1-4; 7 bases line up with TRBD1. This CDR3 spans 14 amino acids. V was clipped by 6 bases and J by 7 bases; unmatched bases: 8. The germline CDR1 and CDR2 sequences are SNHLY and FYNNEI. CDR3 sequence: CASSPDRAAEKLFF. The DNA of the CDR3 is TGTGCCAGCAGCCCCGACAGGGCCGCTGAAAAACTGTTTTTT.

This chain uses TRBV5-1 with TRBJ2-5; TRBD2 agrees at 13 bases. Germline V gene data show CDR1 as SGHRS and CDR2 as YFSETQ. This CDR3 contains 16 residues. The V gene end was trimmed by 7 bases and the J gene end by 5 bases; junction bases not matched to a gene: 11. CDR3: CASSRTSGGPGETQYF. Here the CDR3 DNA reads TGCGCCAGCTCAAGGACTAGCGGGGGCCCCGGGGAGACCCAGTACTTC.

As for this clone: The same CDR3 also results from other DNA sequences found in this sample. The chain employs TRBV11-2 and TRBJ1-2, with TRBD1 as a possible D gene (6 bases). There are 13 residues in the CDR3. Trimming cost V 3 bases and J 2 bases, with 7 bases left between them. Germline loops: CDR1 SGHAT, CDR2 FQNNGV. CDR3 sequence (DNA): TGTGCCAGCAGCTTGGACAGAAACTATGGCTACACCTTC. This codes for CASSLDRNYGYTF. The entire variable domain, with the rest obtained from reference TRBV11-2 and TRBJ1-2, is as follows: EAGVAQSPRYKIIEKRQSVAFWCNPISGHATLYWYQQILGQGPKLLIQFQNNGVVDDSQLPKDRFSAERLKGVDSTLKIQPAKLEDSAVYLCASSLDRNYGYTFGSGTRLTVV.

The genes are TRBV24-1 and TRBJ2-3, with 7 nucleotides matching TRBD1. The trim removed 4 bases at V and 4 bases at J, leaving 16 bases unmatched. The CDR3 consists of 18 residues. Per germline, CDR1 KGHDR and CDR2 SFDVKD. The CDR3 DNA reads TGTGCCACCAGTGACGCCAATCCTAAACAGGGGTACTCAGATACGCAGTATTTT. Protein sequence: CATSDANPKQGYSDTQYF.

The chain has TRBV28 and TRBJ1-5, with D uncertain. V shed 2 bases and J shed 5 bases, with 16 bases lying between them. The CDR3 has 16 residues. In germline, CDR1 is MDHEN, CDR2 SYDVKM. The DNA for the CDR3 is TGTGCCAGCAGTTTACCCCGTCTTCGGAACTATCAGCCCCAGCATTTT. It is translated as CASSLPRLRNYQPQHF.

As for this clone: Germline and junction disagree at one end, which may indicate a read error. The chain employs TRBV6-5 and TRBJ1-3; the match to TRBD1 covers 9 bases. CDR1 and CDR2 from the germline V gene are MNHEY and SVGAGI. The CDR3 spans 14 residues. CDR3 protein: CASSTGGSRNTIYF. For the CDR3, the DNA is TGTGCCAGCAGTACAGGGGGCTCTAGAAACACCATATATTTT.

V gene TRBV3-1 (or the pseudogene TRBV3-2) combines with J gene TRBJ1-3; D uncertain. Trimming took off 2 bases at V and 2 bases at J, with 7 bases between the two ends. The CDR3 sequence is 14 residues long. Germline V gives CDR1 LGHDT, CDR2 YNNKEL (reference sequence). The CDR3 here is CASSQKRAGNTIYF. The CDR3 bases are TGTGCCAGCAGCCAAAAGAGGGCTGGAAACACCATATATTTT.

The sample holds a few counts of this clone. The CDR3 sequence is CASEKTVAYGYTF. The CDR3 DNA follows: TGTGCCAGCGAGAAGACGGTGGCGTATGGCTACACCTTC. The J gene is TRBJ1-2, the V gene TRBV2; D is uncertain. This CDR3 is built from 13 residues. V was shortened by 8 bases and J by 5 bases, with 15 bases between the two germline ends. Germline V lookup: CDR1 SNHLY, CDR2 FYNNEI. Full variable domain (rest looked up from reference TRBV2 and TRBJ1-2): EPEVTQTPSHQVTQMGQEVILRCVPISNHLYFYWYRQILGQKVEFLVSFYNNEISEKSEIFDDQFSVERPDGSNFTLKIRSTKLEDSAMYFCASEKTVAYGYTFGSGTRLTVV.

This chain's CDR3 is CASSFPRNQETQYF. The CDR3 DNA is TGTGCCAGCAGCTTCCCTCGGAACCAAGAGACCCAGTACTTC. The chain recombines TRBV7-9 with TRBJ2-5; D uncertain. Germline-derived CDR1 and CDR2 are SEHNR and FQNEAQ (reference sequence). Deletions cut 3 bases from V and 0 bases from J, with 8 bases between. CDR3 size: 14 residues.

This chain joins TRBV2 and TRBJ2-5; 7 bases are a match to TRBD2. The germline CDR1 and CDR2 sequences are SNHLY and FYNNEI. The junction had 9 bases not matched to a gene; V was cut back by 6 bases and J by 2 bases. This CDR3 has 15 amino acids. CDR3 DNA: TGTGCCAGCAGCCGGTTTGGGGGGGATCAAGAGACCCAGTACTTC. Translation: CASSRFGGDQETQYF.

V is TRBV29-1 and J is TRBJ1-4; D gene uncertain. V was clipped by 0 bases and J by 11 bases, with 16 bases between them. Germline V lookup: CDR1 SQVTM, CDR2 ANQGSEA. The CDR3 is made up of 14 amino acids. The CDR3: CSVEEAGMGEKLFF. In nucleotides, the CDR3 is TGCAGCGTTGAAGAAGCAGGAATGGGAGAGAAACTGTTTTTT.

This clone has a handful of counts. This sequence joins TRBV7-9 and TRBJ2-7; D is possibly TRBD1 or TRBD2 (5 bases each). Germline V gives CDR1 SEHNR, CDR2 FQNEAQ (reference sequence). V lost 3 bases and J lost 0, with 12 bases in between. The CDR3 has 15 amino acids. CDR3 sequence (DNA): TGTGCCAGCAGCTTCTCCGGGACCAGCTCCTACGAGCAGTACTTC. This encodes CASSFSGTSSYEQYF.

This chain connects TRBV9 to TRBJ2-6; unclear D gene. V was shortened by 1 base and J by 0 bases, with 8 bases between the two germline ends. CDR3 size: 16 residues. Germline V gene sequence: CDR1 SGDLS, CDR2 YYNGEE. The chain's CDR3 is CASSVWGPSGANVLTF. Here the CDR3 DNA reads TGTGCCAGCAGCGTATGGGGTCCCTCTGGGGCCAACGTCCTGACTTTC.

The chain is built from TRBV6-2 or TRBV6-3 and TRBJ2-5; unclear D gene. Per germline, CDR1 MNHEY and CDR2 SVGEGT. The CDR3 consists of 12 residues. Trimming pared 5 bases from V and 7 bases from J, leaving 11 bases between. Here the CDR3 reads CASSHNQRTQYF. The CDR3 nucleotides are TGTGCCAGCAGTCACAACCAGAGGACCCAGTACTTC.